These 30 T cell receptor beta chains came from one sample sequenced in a study of blood T cell repertoires in COVID-19. The assay was immunoSEQ multiplex PCR, and TCRdb's table has in-frame clones only and misses some. This repertoire shows around 99,000 clones, 90% found once; its top ten account for approximately 1.1%. The sample was peripheral blood. The receptor set was obtained from a human donor in a cohort sampled during active COVID-19.

This rearrangement joins TRBV28 to TRBJ1-5, with TRBD1 matching 11 bases. From germline, CDR1 is MDHEN and CDR2 SYDVKM. The CDR3 consists of 17 residues. V shed 5 bases, J shed 7 bases, and the junction held 13 bases outside the gene matches. The CDR3 reads CASSLWTGGGILQPQHF. In DNA form, the CDR3 reads TGTGCCAGCAGTCTCTGGACAGGGGGCGGCATCCTACAGCCCCAGCATTTT.

This clone has a single count. DNA of the CDR3: TGTGCCAGCTCACCATACACAGATACGCAGTATTTT. Residues: CASSPYTDTQYF. The chain uses TRBV18 and TRBJ2-3, with D hard to call. The CDR3 runs to 12 residues. Germline lookup yields CDR1 KGHSH and CDR2 LQKENI. Trimming removed 2 bases from V and 2 bases from J, with 2 bases in between.

Here the CDR3 reads CASIGLEETQYF. DNA for the CDR3: TGTGCCAGCATAGGACTAGAAGAGACCCAGTACTTC. The gene calls are TRBV5-6 and TRBJ2-5; 7 nucleotides align to TRBD2. The V gene's germline CDR1 is SGHDT and CDR2 YYEEEE. The CDR3 runs 12 residues. V lost 6 bases to trimming and J lost 3 bases; unmatched junction nucleotides: 2.

The chain carries TRBV6-2 or TRBV6-3 and TRBJ2-3, with 12 bases matching TRBD2. CDR1 is MNHEY, CDR2 SVGEGT, per germline. The junction had 3 bases not matched to a gene; V was cut back by 4 bases and J by 1 base. The CDR3 totals 16 residues. In DNA, the CDR3 is TGTGCCAGCAGTTCCAGACTAGCGGGAGGCACAGATACGCAGTATTTT. This sequence encodes CASSSRLAGGTDTQYF.

The V and J genes are TRBV5-8 and TRBJ2-1; TRBD1 aligns across 12 bases. The germline V gene encodes CDR1 SGHTS and CDR2 YDEGEE. The V and J ends lost 4 bases and 7 bases, in that order; junction bases with no gene match: 6. This CDR3 is built from 15 residues. The CDR3 spells CASSPGQGASNEQFF. As DNA, the CDR3 is TGTGCCAGCAGCCCGGGACAGGGGGCGAGTAATGAGCAGTTCTTC.

V is TRBV28 and J is TRBJ1-5; perhaps TRBD1 as D (5 bases). In germline, CDR1 is MDHEN, CDR2 SYDVKM. Deletions cut 7 bases from V and 3 bases from J, with 7 bases between. This CDR3 comprises 12 residues. The chain's CDR3 is CASIGANQPQHF. DNA of the CDR3: TGTGCCAGCATTGGGGCCAATCAGCCCCAGCATTTT.

J is TRBJ2-7 and V is TRBV5-1; 11 nucleotides align to TRBD2. With V trimmed by 4 bases and J by 4 bases, 10 bases remained unmatched. CDR1 is SGHRS, CDR2 YFSETQ, per germline. The CDR3 runs 16 residues. The CDR3 DNA reads TGCGCCAGCAGCCCTGTGACTAGCGGGACTCTGTACGAGCAGTACTTC. Translated, it gives CASSPVTSGTLYEQYF.

The chain combines TRBV6-4 with TRBJ1-2; D not certain. Germline lookup yields CDR1 MRHNA and CDR2 SNTAGT. Trimming shortened V by 7 bases and J by 7 bases, and 19 bases separated the two germline ends. The CDR3 length is 14 residues. The CDR3 DNA reads TGTGCCAGCAAGGCAGACTCCACGAATACTGGCTACACCTTC. Protein: CASKADSTNTGYTF.

The rearrangement links TRBV7-3 to TRBJ2-4; tentatively, D is TRBD1 (6 bases). The CDR3 runs 19 residues. V lost 1 base and J lost 0, with 19 bases in between. Germline V CDR1 and CDR2: SGHTA, FQGTGA. The CDR3: CASSLIGRTEGQAKNIQYF. The CDR3 nucleotides read TGTGCCAGCAGCTTAATTGGGCGGACAGAGGGGCAAGCCAAAAACATTCAGTACTTC.

This clone occurred a few times. J is TRBJ2-5 and V is TRBV5-1, with TRBD2 matching 11 bases. CDR1 SGHRS and CDR2 YFSETQ come from the germline V gene. Unmatched junction bases numbered 5, after V lost 4 bases and J lost 3 bases. The CDR3 consists of 15 residues. The CDR3 nucleotides are TGCGCCAGCAGCCGGTCGGGACTAGCGGAAGAGACCCAGTACTTC. Translated, it gives CASSRSGLAEETQYF.

Regarding this clone: The junction differs from germline at one of its ends, possibly a read error. The V and J genes are TRBV12-3 or TRBV12-4 and TRBJ2-1; maybe TRBD2 (7 bases). CDR3 size: 11 residues. DNA for the CDR3: TGTGCCAGCAGTTTTTCCGGGGGGCCGGTCTTC. Amino acids: CASSFSGGPVF.

The table lists this clone with a count of one. The chain links TRBV9 to TRBJ2-5, with TRBD1 as a possible D gene (6 bases). CDR1 and CDR2 (germline): SGDLS, YYNGEE. The V end lost 3 bases, the J end lost 1 base, and 22 bases lay between the germline ends. CDR3 length: 18 amino acids. The CDR3 DNA sequence: TGTGCCAGCAGCGCCGTAGGGGGTCCGCTCTCCATCCAAGAGACCCAGTACTTC. It translates to CASSAVGGPLSIQETQYF. Looking up the rest from reference TRBV9 and TRBJ2-5 gives the full variable domain: DSGVTQTPKHLITATGQRVTLRCSPRSGDLSVYWYQQSLDQGLQFLIQYYNGEERAKGNILERFSAQQFPDLHSELNLSSLELGDSALYFCASSAVGGPLSIQETQYFGPGTRLLVL.

The chain carries TRBV11-3 and TRBJ2-5; no definite D call. Germline V lookup: CDR1 SGHNT, CDR2 YENEEA. V was cut by 4 bases and J by 2 bases, with 2 bases left in between. This CDR3 is 11 amino acids long. CDR3 sequence: CASSSQETQYF. Written as DNA, the CDR3 is TGTGCCAGCAGCTCTCAAGAGACCCAGTACTTC.

Notes on this clone: A junction end diverges from the germline sequence, so it may reflect a read error. The rearrangement joins TRBV27 to TRBJ2-7; 11 bases match TRBD2. The germline CDR1 and CDR2 sequences are MNHEY and SMNVEV (reference sequence). This CDR3 is 17 amino acids long. The CDR3 here is CASSVSSGRTMGYEQYF. The CDR3 bases are TGTGCCAGCAGTGTATCTAGCGGGAGGACCATGGGCTACGAGCAGTACTTC.

The J gene is TRBJ1-1, the V gene TRBV6-2 or TRBV6-3, with 7 positions matching TRBD1. The V segment lost 2 bases and the J segment 11 bases; nucleotides outside the gene matches: 11. The CDR3 loop spans 14 amino acids. The V gene's germline CDR1 is MNHEY and CDR2 SVGEGT. CDR3 loop: CASSYGRQGLAAFF. The DNA for the CDR3 is TGTGCCAGCAGTTACGGAAGACAGGGATTGGCCGCTTTCTTT.

The J gene is TRBJ1-1, the V gene TRBV9; D gene unclear. Germline values: CDR1 SGDLS, CDR2 YYNGEE. CDR3 size: 12 residues. V dropped 7 bases and J dropped 0 bases, with 7 bases sitting between them. For the CDR3, the DNA is TGTGCCAGCGGAGGTTTGAACACTGAAGCTTTCTTT. Protein product: CASGGLNTEAFF.

Only one count was recorded for this clone. J is TRBJ2-1 and V is TRBV4-2; D not certain. V gave up 0 bases and J gave up 10 bases, with 10 bases separating them. CDR1 and CDR2 (germline): LGHNA, YNFKEQ. The CDR3 has 13 residues. The CDR3 region has the DNA TGTGCCAGCAGCCAAGACAGTGCAGGCGAGCAGTTCTTC. Translating gives CASSQDSAGEQFF.

This chain connects TRBV10-3 to TRBJ1-3, with D tentatively TRBD1 (5 bases). V lost 0 bases and J 3 bases, leaving 18 bases between the germline ends. The CDR3 extends over 18 amino acids. The germline CDR1 and CDR2 sequences are ENHRY and SYGVKD. The CDR3 DNA reads as TGTGCCATCAGTGAGTCGAGAGGCCGGGGGTCGGGTGGAAACACCATATATTTT. It is translated as CAISESRGRGSGGNTIYF.

The rearrangement uses TRBV15 and TRBJ2-3; 13 bases are a match to TRBD2. The V gene end was trimmed by 0 bases and the J gene end by 4 bases; junction bases not matched to a gene: 7. CDR1 LNHNV and CDR2 YYDKDF come from the germline V gene (reference sequence). The CDR3 runs to 18 residues. Here the CDR3 reads CATSRDLRLAGGADTQYF. The CDR3 DNA is TGTGCCACCAGCAGAGATCTTCGACTAGCGGGAGGCGCAGATACGCAGTATTTT.

V gene TRBV5-1 combines with J gene TRBJ2-5; D is ambiguous. There are 16 residues in the CDR3. V gave up 0 bases and J gave up 5 bases, with 17 bases separating them. Germline V gives CDR1 SGHRS, CDR2 YFSETQ. CDR3 region: CASSLAHDPQRETQYF. The CDR3 bases are TGCGCCAGCAGCTTGGCCCACGATCCCCAGAGGGAGACCCAGTACTTC.

The genes are TRBV7-9 and TRBJ2-1, with D maybe TRBD2 (6 bases). This CDR3 has 15 residues. With 5 bases removed from V and 12 bases from J, the gap between germline ends came to 23 bases. CDR1 is SEHNR, CDR2 FQNEAQ, per germline (reference sequence). The CDR3 region is CASSPPRDPKGGQFF. The DNA of the CDR3 is TGTGCCAGCAGCCCCCCCCGGGACCCCAAGGGAGGGCAGTTCTTC. Full variable domain (remainder filled in from reference TRBV7-9 and TRBJ2-1): DTGVSQNPRHKITKRGQNVTFRCDPISEHNRLYWYRQTLGQGPEFLTYFQNEAQLEKSRLLSDRFSAERPKGSFSTLEIQRTEQGDSAMYLCASSPPRDPKGGQFFGPGTRLTVL.

The genes are TRBV6-1 and TRBJ1-5, with D tentatively TRBD1 (6 bases). CDR3 length: 16 amino acids. The V end was cut by 4 bases, the J end by 6 bases, with 19 bases between. CDR1 and CDR2 from the germline V gene are MNHNS and SASEGT. The DNA of the CDR3 is TGTGCCAGCAGTGGTCTTACAGGGACGTCGGGTCAGCCCCAGCATTTT. This codes for CASSGLTGTSGQPQHF.

For the CDR3, the DNA is TGTGCCAGCTCACCGGGGGACAGAACTAATGAAAAACTGTTTTTT. Translation gives CASSPGDRTNEKLFF. V usage is TRBV18 and J usage is TRBJ1-4; the match to TRBD1 covers 7 bases. Trimming at V came to 3 bases and at J to 1 base, leaving 2 bases not matched to a gene. CDR3 length: 15 residues. The germline V gene encodes CDR1 KGHSH and CDR2 LQKENI.

The table lists this clone with a few counts. The chain joins TRBV6-2 or TRBV6-3 to TRBJ2-1, with 11 bases lining up with TRBD2. This CDR3 region has 16 residues. Germline-derived CDR1 and CDR2 are MNHEY and SVGEGT. Trimming took 5 bases from V and 8 from J; bases not matched to a gene: 11. The chain's CDR3 is CASSSVLAGASHEQFF. The CDR3 DNA follows: TGTGCCAGCAGTAGCGTACTAGCGGGAGCGAGCCATGAGCAGTTCTTC.

The chain combines TRBV7-2 with TRBJ1-2; 10 nucleotides align to TRBD1. The trim removed 3 bases at V and 4 bases at J, leaving 14 bases unmatched. The CDR3 spans 18 residues. Germline CDR1 and CDR2: SGHTA and FQGNSA. CDR3 sequence (DNA): TGTGCCAGCAGCTTCCGACCCAGGACAGGGGGAATAATCTATGGCTACACCTTC. This codes for CASSFRPRTGGIIYGYTF.

The chain recombines TRBV20-1 with TRBJ2-1; 9 bases align to TRBD2. The germline CDR1 and CDR2 sequences are DFQATT and SNEGSKA (reference sequence). V lost 3 bases, J lost 0 bases, and 0 bases stayed unmatched. The CDR3 runs to 14 residues. The CDR3 reads CSASSGSSYNEQFF. The CDR3 DNA reads as TGCAGTGCTAGTAGCGGGAGCTCCTACAATGAGCAGTTCTTC.

The chain is built from TRBV28 and TRBJ2-5; possibly TRBD1 for D (5 bases). Germline CDR1 MDHEN, CDR2 SYDVKM. V dropped 5 bases and J dropped 2 bases, with 12 bases sitting between them. The CDR3 loop spans 14 amino acids. The CDR3 reads CASSRPDSQETQYF. CDR3 nucleotide sequence: TGTGCCAGCAGTCGTCCCGACAGTCAAGAGACCCAGTACTTC. The whole variable domain, remainder taken from reference TRBV28 and TRBJ2-5, is DVKVTQSSRYLVKRTGEKVFLECVQDMDHENMFWYRQDPGLGLRLIYFSYDVKMKEKGDIPEGYSVSREKKERFSLILESASTNQTSMYLCASSRPDSQETQYFGPGTRLLVL.

The chain links TRBV15 to TRBJ2-5, with 9 bases matching TRBD1. Per germline, CDR1 LNHNV and CDR2 YYDKDF (reference sequence). V lost 5 bases to trimming and J lost 4 bases; unmatched junction nucleotides: 14. The CDR3 totals 17 residues. The CDR3 DNA follows: TGTGCCACCAGCGGACGACCCGGGACAGGGAGGCGAGAGACCCAGTACTTC. Its protein product is CATSGRPGTGRRETQYF.

This chain connects TRBV2 to TRBJ1-1; D may be TRBD1 (5 bases). V dropped 4 bases and J dropped 2 bases, with 11 bases sitting between them. The CDR3 spans 14 residues. Germline CDR1 is SNHLY and CDR2 is FYNNEI. DNA of the CDR3: TGTGCCAGCAGTGGGTGGACAAAAAACACTGAAGCTTTCTTT. It encodes CASSGWTKNTEAFF.

This chain links TRBV5-4 with TRBJ1-6; the match to TRBD1 covers 8 bases. Germline CDR1 reads SGHNT; CDR2 reads YYREEE (reference sequence). After removal of 0 bases from V and 15 bases from J, the junction contained 8 bases not matched to a gene. This CDR3 is 14 amino acids long. CDR3 region: CASSLAGQVRNLHF. Here the CDR3 DNA reads TGTGCCAGCAGCTTGGCGGGACAGGTCCGTAACCTCCACTTT.